The source of this TCR beta chain is a study of T cell responses to AZD1222 COVID-19 vaccine. Overall study results and limits: Two AZD1222 doses significantly raised spike-specific TCR breadth and depth over controls. As reported, nearly half of all spike-specific TCRs target variant regions that are unmutated.

The CDR3 length is 13 residues. V lost 4 bases to trimming and J lost 3 bases, with 10 bases between them. Germline CDR1 KGHSH, CDR2 LQKENI. The assay was immunoSEQ multiplex PCR, and TCRdb's table has in-frame clones only and misses some. The sample records 110,000 to 150,000 clones, 88% being singletons. About this clone itself: Its antigen remains unknown.

The rearrangement uses TRBV18 and TRBJ2-7; tentative D call: TRBD1 (5 bases). This TCR was sampled from an adult who received the AZD1222 COVID-19 vaccine. The starting material was peripheral blood, obtained 28 days after the second AZD1222 dose. This CDR3 is CASSQQGGYEQYF. The CDR3 DNA follows: TGTGCCAGCTCACAGCAGGGTGGCTACGAGCAGTACTTC.